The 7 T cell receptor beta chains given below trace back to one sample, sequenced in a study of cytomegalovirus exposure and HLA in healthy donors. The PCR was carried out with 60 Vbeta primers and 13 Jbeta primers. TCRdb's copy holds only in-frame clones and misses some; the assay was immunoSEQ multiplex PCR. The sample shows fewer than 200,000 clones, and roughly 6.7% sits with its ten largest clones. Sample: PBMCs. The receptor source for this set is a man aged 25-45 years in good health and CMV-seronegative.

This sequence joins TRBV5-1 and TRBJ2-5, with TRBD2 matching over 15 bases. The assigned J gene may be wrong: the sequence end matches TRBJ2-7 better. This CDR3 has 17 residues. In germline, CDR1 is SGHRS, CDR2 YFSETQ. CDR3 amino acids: CASRDGLAGGSSYEQYF. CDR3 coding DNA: TGCGCCAGCAGGGACGGACTAGCGGGAGGGAGCTCCTACGAGCAGTACTTC.

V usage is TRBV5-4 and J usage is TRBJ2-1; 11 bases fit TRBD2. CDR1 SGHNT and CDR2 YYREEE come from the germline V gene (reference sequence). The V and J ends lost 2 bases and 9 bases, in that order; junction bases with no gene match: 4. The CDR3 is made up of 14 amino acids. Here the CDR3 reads CASSFSGGGGEQFF. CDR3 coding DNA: TGTGCCAGCAGCTTTAGCGGGGGGGGCGGTGAGCAGTTCTTC.

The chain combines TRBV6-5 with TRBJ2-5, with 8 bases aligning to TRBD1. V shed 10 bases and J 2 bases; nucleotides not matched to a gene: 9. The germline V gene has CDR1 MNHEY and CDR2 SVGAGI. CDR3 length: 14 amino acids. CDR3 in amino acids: CATSGTGGQETQYF. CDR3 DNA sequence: TGTGCCACCTCCGGGACAGGCGGTCAAGAGACCCAGTACTTC.

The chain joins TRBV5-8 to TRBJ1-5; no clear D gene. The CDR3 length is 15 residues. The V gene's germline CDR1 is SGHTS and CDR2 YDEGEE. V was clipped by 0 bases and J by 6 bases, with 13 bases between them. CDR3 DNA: TGTGCCAGCAGCTTGGCCTCTCTAGGTAGTCAGCCCCAGCATTTT. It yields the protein CASSLASLGSQPQHF.

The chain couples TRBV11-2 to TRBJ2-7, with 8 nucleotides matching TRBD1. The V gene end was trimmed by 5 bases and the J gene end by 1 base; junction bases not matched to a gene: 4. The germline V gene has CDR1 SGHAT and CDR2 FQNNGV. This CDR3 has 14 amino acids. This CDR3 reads CASSLRTGSYEQYF. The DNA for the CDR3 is TGTGCCAGCAGCCTTAGGACAGGGTCCTACGAGCAGTACTTC.

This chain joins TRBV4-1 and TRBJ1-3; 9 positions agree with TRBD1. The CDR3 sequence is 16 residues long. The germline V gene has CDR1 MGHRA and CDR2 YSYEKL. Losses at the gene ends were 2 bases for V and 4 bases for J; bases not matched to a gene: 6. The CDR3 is CASSQKQGALGNTIYF. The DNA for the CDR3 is TGCGCCAGCAGCCAAAAACAGGGGGCACTGGGAAACACCATATATTTT.

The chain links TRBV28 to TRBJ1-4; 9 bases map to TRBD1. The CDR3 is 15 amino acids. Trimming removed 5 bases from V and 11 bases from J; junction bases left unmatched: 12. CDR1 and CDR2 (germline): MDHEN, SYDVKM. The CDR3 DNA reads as TGTGCCAGCAGTCTAGACGGGACAGGGTATCCGAAACTGTTTTTT. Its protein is CASSLDGTGYPKLFF.